This TCR beta chain is drawn from a study of T-cell reconstitution after alpha-beta-depleted transplantation in children. Study-wide results and caveats: The origin of high day-60 TCRbeta diversity in some patients lay in surviving recipient T cells and thymic progenitors. Several hundred expanded graft clones reportedly gave rise to the alpha-beta T cells present about two months after transplant. Hyperexpanded clones declined; after one year, newly produced T cells mostly supplied diversity.

Preparation of the TCRbeta library used unique molecular identifiers. TCRdb analysed the PCR reads with MiXCR anew, one entry per CDR3 protein. The table has about a million distinct CDR3 sequences, roughly 29% seen once. This clonotype was seen more than once but under ten times. Its antigen is not identified. The CDR3 is 11 residues long. Germline loops: CDR1 SQVTM, CDR2 ANQGSEA. Trimming removed 4 bases from V and 6 bases from J, with 8 bases in between. The TCR was taken from a boy in the first two years of life who had a stem cell transplant for SCID, so the T cells may come from the graft donor. The J gene is TRBJ2-3, the V gene TRBV29-1; weak D call: TRBD1 (5 bases). This material consisted of PBMCs, mostly from graft donor cells, taken 360 days after TCRalphabeta/CD19-depleted stem cell transplant. The CDR3 region has the DNA TGCAGCGTTGCAAAGGGGGATACGCAGTATTTT. This gives the protein CSVAKGDTQYF.